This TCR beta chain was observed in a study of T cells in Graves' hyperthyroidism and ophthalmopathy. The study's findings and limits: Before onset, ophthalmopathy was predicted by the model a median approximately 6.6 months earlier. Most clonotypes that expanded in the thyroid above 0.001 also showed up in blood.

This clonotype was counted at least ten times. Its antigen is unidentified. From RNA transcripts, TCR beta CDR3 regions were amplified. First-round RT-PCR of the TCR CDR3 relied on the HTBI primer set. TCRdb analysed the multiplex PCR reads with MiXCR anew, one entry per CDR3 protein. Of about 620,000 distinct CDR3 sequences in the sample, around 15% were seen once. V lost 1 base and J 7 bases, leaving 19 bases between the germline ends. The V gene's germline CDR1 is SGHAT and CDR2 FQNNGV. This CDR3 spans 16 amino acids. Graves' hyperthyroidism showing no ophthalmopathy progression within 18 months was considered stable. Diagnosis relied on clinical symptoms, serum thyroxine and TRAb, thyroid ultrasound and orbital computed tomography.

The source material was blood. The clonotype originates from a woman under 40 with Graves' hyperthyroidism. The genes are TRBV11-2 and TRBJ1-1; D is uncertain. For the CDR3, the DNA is TGTGCCAGCAGCTTAGGTGGATGGTCTGGGGTGAATGAAGCTTTCTTT. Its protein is CASSLGGWSGVNEAFF.